This TCR beta chain was documented in a study of shared clonotypes between healthy human individuals. The CDR3 is made up of 13 amino acids. The germline V gene encodes CDR1 LNHNV and CDR2 YYDKDF (reference sequence). V was shortened by 0 bases and J by 7 bases, with 7 bases between the two germline ends. TCRdb's copy holds only in-frame clones and misses some; the assay was immunoSEQ multiplex PCR. The table has approximately 500,000 clones, 90% to 96% seen once. The receptor's source is a woman in her twenties or thirties in good health. The chain combines TRBV15 with TRBJ1-5, with D hard to call. Sequenced: naive CD4+ T cells sorted from blood. The subset was: CD45RA+ positively selected. The CDR3 region is CATSRDQKQPQHF. The CDR3 DNA reads as TGTGCCACCAGCAGAGACCAGAAGCAGCCCCAGCATTTT.